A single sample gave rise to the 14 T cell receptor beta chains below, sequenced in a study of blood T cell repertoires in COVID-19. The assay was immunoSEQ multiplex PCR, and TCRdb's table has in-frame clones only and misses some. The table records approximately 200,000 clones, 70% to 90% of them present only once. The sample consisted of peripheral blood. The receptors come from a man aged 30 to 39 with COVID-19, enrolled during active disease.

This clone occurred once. The DNA of the CDR3 is TGCAGCGCTAAACAGGGAGCTGGAAACACCATATATTTT. Translation gives CSAKQGAGNTIYF. V usage is TRBV29-1 and J usage is TRBJ1-3; a possible D gene is TRBD1 (6 bases). Germline loops: CDR1 SQVTM, CDR2 ANQGSEA. This CDR3 is built from 13 residues. Between the trimmed V and J ends, which lost 7 bases and 2 bases, there was a span of 12 bases.

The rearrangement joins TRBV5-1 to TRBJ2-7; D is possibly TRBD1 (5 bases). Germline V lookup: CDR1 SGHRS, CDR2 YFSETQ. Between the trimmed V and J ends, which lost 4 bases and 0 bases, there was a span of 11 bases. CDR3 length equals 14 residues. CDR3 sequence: CASSLRQSSYEQYF. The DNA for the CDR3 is TGCGCCAGCAGCCTACGACAGAGCTCCTACGAGCAGTACTTC.

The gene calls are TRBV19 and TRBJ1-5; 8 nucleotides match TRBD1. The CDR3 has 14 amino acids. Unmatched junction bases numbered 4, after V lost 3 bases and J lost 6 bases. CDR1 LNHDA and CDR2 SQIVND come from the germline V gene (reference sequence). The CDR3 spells CASSIAGGSQPQHF. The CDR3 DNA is TGTGCCAGTAGTATTGCAGGGGGCAGTCAGCCCCAGCATTTT.

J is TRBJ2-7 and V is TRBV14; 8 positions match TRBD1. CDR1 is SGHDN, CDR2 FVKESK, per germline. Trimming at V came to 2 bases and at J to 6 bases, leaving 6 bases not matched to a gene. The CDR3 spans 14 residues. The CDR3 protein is CASSQRQGAGEQYF. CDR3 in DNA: TGTGCCAGCAGCCAAAGGCAGGGGGCGGGCGAGCAGTACTTC.

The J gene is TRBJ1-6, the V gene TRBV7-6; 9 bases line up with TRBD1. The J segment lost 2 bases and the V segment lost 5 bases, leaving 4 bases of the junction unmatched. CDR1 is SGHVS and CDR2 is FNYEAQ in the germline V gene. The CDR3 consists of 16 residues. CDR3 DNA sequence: TGTGCCAGCAGCCCGGGACAGGGCGCCTATAATTCACCCCTCCACTTT. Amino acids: CASSPGQGAYNSPLHF.

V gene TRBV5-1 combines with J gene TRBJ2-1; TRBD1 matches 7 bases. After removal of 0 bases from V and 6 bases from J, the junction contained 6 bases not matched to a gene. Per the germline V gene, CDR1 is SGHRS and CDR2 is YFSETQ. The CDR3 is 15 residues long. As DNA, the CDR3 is TGCGCCAGCAGCTTGGTCCCTCGACAGGGCAATGAGCAGTTCTTC. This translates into CASSLVPRQGNEQFF. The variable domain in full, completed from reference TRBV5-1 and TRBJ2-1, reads KAGVTQTPRYLIKTRGQQVTLSCSPISGHRSVSWYQQTPGQGLQFLFEYFSETQRNKGNFPGRFSGRQFSNSRSEMNVSTLELGDSALYLCASSLVPRQGNEQFFGPGTRLTVL.

The CDR3 sequence is CASSLIRGRGYNEQFF. The DNA of the CDR3 is TGTGCCAGCAGCTTAATACGCGGGAGAGGCTACAATGAGCAGTTCTTC. The chain has TRBV7-9 and TRBJ2-1; 7 nucleotides align to TRBD2. Germline loops: CDR1 SEHNR, CDR2 FQNEAQ (reference sequence). This CDR3 spans 16 amino acids. The V segment lost 2 bases and the J segment 3 bases; nucleotides outside the gene matches: 7.

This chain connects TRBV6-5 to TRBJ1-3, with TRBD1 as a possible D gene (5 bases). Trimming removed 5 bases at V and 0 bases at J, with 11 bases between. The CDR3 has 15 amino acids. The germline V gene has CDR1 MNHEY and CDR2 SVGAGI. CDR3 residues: CASSTQGHSGNTIYF. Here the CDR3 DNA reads TGTGCCAGCAGTACTCAGGGTCACTCTGGAAACACCATATATTTT.

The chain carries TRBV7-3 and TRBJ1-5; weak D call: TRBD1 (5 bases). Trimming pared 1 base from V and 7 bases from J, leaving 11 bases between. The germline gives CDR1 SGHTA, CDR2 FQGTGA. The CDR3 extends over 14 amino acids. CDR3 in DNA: TGTGCCAGCAGCTTAAGTAGGGGTGACCAGCCCCAGCATTTT. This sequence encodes CASSLSRGDQPQHF.

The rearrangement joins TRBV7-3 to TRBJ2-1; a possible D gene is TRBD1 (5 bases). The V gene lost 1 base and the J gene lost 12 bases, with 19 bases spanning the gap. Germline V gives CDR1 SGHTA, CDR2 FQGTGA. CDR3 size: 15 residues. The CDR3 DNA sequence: TGTGCCAGCAGCTTAAACCAAGGAGACCTAAGGGGGCAGTTCTTC. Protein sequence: CASSLNQGDLRGQFF.

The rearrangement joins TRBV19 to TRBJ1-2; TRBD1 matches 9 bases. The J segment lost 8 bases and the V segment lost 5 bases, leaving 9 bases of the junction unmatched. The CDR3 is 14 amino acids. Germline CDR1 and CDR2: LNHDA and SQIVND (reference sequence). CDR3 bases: TGTGCCAGTAGTCTCGGGACAGGGCCCCTCGGCTACACCTTC. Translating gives CASSLGTGPLGYTF. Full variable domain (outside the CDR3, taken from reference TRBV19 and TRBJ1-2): DGGITQSPKYLFRKEGQNVTLSCEQNLNHDAMYWYRQDPGQGLRLIYYSQIVNDFQKGDIAEGYSVSREKKESFPLTVTSAQKNPTAFYLCASSLGTGPLGYTFGSGTRLTVV.

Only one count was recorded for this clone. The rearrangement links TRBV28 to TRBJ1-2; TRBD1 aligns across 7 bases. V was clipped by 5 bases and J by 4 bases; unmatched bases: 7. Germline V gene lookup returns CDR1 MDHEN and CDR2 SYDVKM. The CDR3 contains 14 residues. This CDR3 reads CASSIAGQAYGYTF. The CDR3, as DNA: TGTGCCAGCAGTATAGCTGGACAGGCCTATGGCTACACCTTC.

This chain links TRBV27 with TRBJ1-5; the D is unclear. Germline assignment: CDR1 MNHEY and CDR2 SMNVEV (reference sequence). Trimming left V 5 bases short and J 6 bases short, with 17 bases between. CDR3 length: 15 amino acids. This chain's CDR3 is CASSQRDGVRQPQHF. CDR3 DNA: TGTGCCAGCAGTCAGAGGGATGGGGTCCGTCAGCCCCAGCATTTT.

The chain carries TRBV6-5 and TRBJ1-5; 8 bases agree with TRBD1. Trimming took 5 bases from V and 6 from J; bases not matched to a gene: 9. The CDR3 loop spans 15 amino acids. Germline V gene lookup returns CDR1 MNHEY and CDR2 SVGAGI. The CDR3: CASSQTGDGIQPQHF. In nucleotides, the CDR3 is TGTGCCAGCAGTCAGACAGGGGACGGGATTCAGCCCCAGCATTTT.